The 29 T cell receptor beta chains reported below all come from one sample, sequenced in a study of blood T cell repertoires in COVID-19. Produced via immunoSEQ multiplex PCR; TCRdb's table is partial and in-frame only. The table records roughly 250,000 clones, just over 90% of them present only once. The sample was PBMCs or T cells enriched from blood (not recorded which). The origin of the receptors is a woman between 18 and 30 years old who had recovered from COVID-19.

The chain links TRBV28 to TRBJ2-2; D is unclear. From germline, CDR1 is MDHEN and CDR2 SYDVKM. V was cut by 6 bases and J by 2 bases, with 4 bases left in between. The CDR3 is made up of 12 amino acids. The CDR3 region has the DNA TGTGCCAGCAGCCAAAACACCGGGGAGCTGTTTTTT. This translates into CASSQNTGELFF.

This sequence joins TRBV29-1 and TRBJ1-1, with D unclear. This CDR3 spans 11 amino acids. Trimming shortened V by 6 bases and J by 0 bases, and 5 bases separated the two germline ends. The V gene's germline CDR1 is SQVTM and CDR2 ANQGSEA. The CDR3 DNA reads as TGCAGCGTCCAGATGAACACTGAAGCTTTCTTT. Translating it yields CSVQMNTEAFF.

V usage is TRBV19 and J usage is TRBJ1-2; no clear D. Trimming took 7 bases from V and 7 from J, leaving 22 bases between them. Per the germline V gene, CDR1 is LNHDA and CDR2 is SQIVND (reference sequence). CDR3 size: 15 residues. The DNA of the CDR3 is TGTGCCAGTACCCCGACCGACGGACTCGTTGCTGGCTACACCTTC. It is translated as CASTPTDGLVAGYTF.

Only one count was recorded for this clone. The V call is TRBV15, the J call TRBJ2-2; the match to TRBD1 covers 8 bases. CDR1 and CDR2 (germline): LNHNV, YYDKDF (reference sequence). Losses at the gene ends were 4 bases for V and 4 bases for J; bases not matched to a gene: 2. CDR3 length equals 14 residues. The CDR3 DNA reads TGTGCCACCAGCATGCAGGGGGCCACCGGGGAGCTGTTTTTT. Translating it yields CATSMQGATGELFF.

This clone showed up just a few times. The chain has TRBV12-3 or TRBV12-4 and TRBJ1-2; unclear D gene. The CDR3 totals 11 residues. Trimming stripped 9 bases from V and 10 bases from J, with 15 bases between. CDR3 protein: CASRRTETYTF. In DNA, the CDR3 is TGTGCCAGTCGCCGTACAGAGACCTACACCTTC.

This clone was recorded once. The CDR3 DNA sequence: TGTGCCAGTAGCGACCAGGGGATGCAGCCCCAGCATTTT. Amino acids: CASSDQGMQPQHF. The chain combines TRBV19 with TRBJ1-5; a weak D match, TRBD1 (6 bases). The length of the CDR3 is 13 residues. V was pared by 6 bases and J by 7 bases, with 13 bases between. Germline V gives CDR1 LNHDA, CDR2 SQIVND (reference sequence).

The sample holds one count of this clone. This chain links TRBV5-4 with TRBJ2-4; TRBD1 matches 7 bases. CDR1 SGHNT and CDR2 YYREEE come from the germline V gene (reference sequence). CDR3 size: 13 residues. Trimming took 3 bases from V and 8 from J; bases not matched to a gene: 5. CDR3 region: CASSSLQGDIQYF. The CDR3 coding sequence is TGTGCCAGCAGCTCCCTTCAGGGGGACATTCAGTACTTC.

The chain combines TRBV4-1 with TRBJ1-2; 10 bases fit TRBD1. Germline assignment: CDR1 MGHRA and CDR2 YSYEKL. V lost 1 base to trimming and J lost 3 bases; unmatched junction nucleotides: 11. This CDR3 is 18 amino acids long. The DNA of the CDR3 is TGCGCCAGCAGCCAAGCAAAGACCGGGACAGGGGTTGACTATGGCTACACCTTC. Translation: CASSQAKTGTGVDYGYTF.

The rearrangement joins TRBV9 to TRBJ2-3; 7 bases map to TRBD2. The CDR3 is 17 amino acids. V lost 0 bases to trimming and J lost 1 base; unmatched junction nucleotides: 8. Germline V gives CDR1 SGDLS, CDR2 YYNGEE. Here the CDR3 DNA reads TGTGCCAGCAGCGTAGGAGTGCGGGGGAGCGGCACAGATACGCAGTATTTT. Protein: CASSVGVRGSGTDTQYF.

This rearrangement joins TRBV11-2 to TRBJ2-1, with 15 bases lining up with TRBD2. The CDR3 is 19 amino acids. V dropped 5 bases and J dropped 1; count of bases not matched to a gene: 9. Looked up from germline, CDR1 is SGHAT and CDR2 is FQNNGV. CDR3 sequence reads: CASSRRTSGGAASYNEQFF. The CDR3 coding sequence is TGTGCCAGCAGCCGGCGGACTAGCGGGGGGGCCGCATCCTACAATGAGCAGTTCTTC.

This clone was recorded only once. The chain carries TRBV5-5 and TRBJ2-7, with TRBD2 identical over 9 bases. J gave up 6 bases and V 3 bases, and 10 bases lay outside the gene matches. The CDR3 sequence is 15 residues long. CDR1 SGHKS and CDR2 YYEKEE come from the germline V gene (reference sequence). In DNA, the CDR3 is TGTGCCAGCAGCTCCGCGGGACTAGCCCGTGGCGAGCAGTACTTC. Amino acids: CASSSAGLARGEQYF.

The gene calls are TRBV12-3 or TRBV12-4 and TRBJ2-1; D is unclear. The CDR3 spans 13 residues. V lost 1 base to trimming and J lost 4 bases, with 5 bases between them. CDR3: CASSLGAYNEQFF. The CDR3, as DNA: TGTGCCAGCAGTTTAGGGGCGTACAATGAGCAGTTCTTC.

This chain links TRBV19 with TRBJ1-2, with a weak D call TRBD1 (5 bases). Germline CDR1 is LNHDA and CDR2 is SQIVND (reference sequence). V was pared by 6 bases and J by 5 bases, with 10 bases between. The CDR3 has 12 residues. The CDR3 here is CASRGRDYGYTF. As DNA, the CDR3 is TGTGCCAGTAGAGGCAGGGATTATGGCTACACCTTC.

This clone showed up just once. The chain has TRBV11-3 and TRBJ2-1, with D possibly TRBD1 on 6 matching bases. V lost 5 bases to trimming and J lost 9 bases, with 17 bases between them. Germline V gene lookup returns CDR1 SGHNT and CDR2 YENEEA. This CDR3 spans 14 amino acids. CDR3 amino acids: CASSPRTEKVEQFF. The CDR3 DNA reads as TGTGCCAGCAGCCCGCGGACAGAAAAGGTTGAGCAGTTCTTC.

The genes are TRBV12-3 or TRBV12-4 and TRBJ2-2; D might be TRBD1 (5 bases). This CDR3 region has 13 residues. Trimming left V 6 bases short and J 5 bases short, with 10 bases between. The CDR3 spells CASSLGVTGELFF. Here the CDR3 DNA reads TGTGCCAGCAGCCTAGGGGTAACCGGGGAGCTGTTTTTT.

This chain links TRBV7-9 with TRBJ2-5; 10 positions match TRBD1. With 3 bases clipped from V and 5 bases from J, the junction kept 6 bases outside the gene matches. Germline CDR1 SEHNR, CDR2 FQNEAQ (reference sequence). The CDR3 is made up of 15 amino acids. CDR3 bases: TGTGCCAGCAGCTTCCCGGGACAGGGGAGGGAGACCCAGTACTTC. Translating it yields CASSFPGQGRETQYF.

CDR3 protein: CASSVGLAGKSYNEQFF. DNA for the CDR3: TGTGCCAGCAGCGTGGGACTAGCGGGGAAGTCCTACAATGAGCAGTTCTTC. The chain couples TRBV7-9 to TRBJ2-1; 13 bases fit TRBD2. Germline CDR1 is SEHNR and CDR2 is FQNEAQ (reference sequence). V dropped 5 bases and J dropped 1; count of bases not matched to a gene: 5. This CDR3 contains 17 residues.

V and J are TRBV5-1 and TRBJ2-1, with D possibly TRBD2 on 5 matching bases. Deletions cut 0 bases from V and 10 bases from J, with 11 bases between. CDR3 length: 13 residues. Looked up from germline, CDR1 is SGHRS and CDR2 is YFSETQ. The CDR3 sequence: CASSLAIGLEQFF. The CDR3 region has the DNA TGCGCCAGCAGCTTGGCCATAGGACTGGAGCAGTTCTTC. The full variable domain, completed using reference TRBV5-1 and TRBJ2-1, is KAGVTQTPRYLIKTRGQQVTLSCSPISGHRSVSWYQQTPGQGLQFLFEYFSETQRNKGNFPGRFSGRQFSNSRSEMNVSTLELGDSALYLCASSLAIGLEQFFGPGTRLTVL.

J is TRBJ2-2 and V is TRBV7-2; TRBD2 aligns across 15 bases. This CDR3 is 16 amino acids long. V lost 5 bases to trimming and J lost 5 bases; unmatched junction nucleotides: 3. CDR1 is SGHTA and CDR2 is FQGNSA in the germline V gene. CDR3: CASSPGLAGGTGELFF. CDR3 DNA sequence: TGTGCCAGCAGCCCCGGACTAGCGGGAGGGACCGGGGAGCTGTTTTTT. Full variable domain (remainder filled in from reference TRBV7-2 and TRBJ2-2): GAGVSQSPSNKVTEKGKDVELRCDPISGHTALYWYRQSLGQGLEFLIYFQGNSAPDKSGLPSDRFSAERTGGSVSTLTIQRTQQEDSAVYLCASSPGLAGGTGELFFGEGSRLTVL.

This sequence joins TRBV24-1 and TRBJ1-5; D is undetermined. The CDR3 covers 16 residues. Between the trimmed V and J ends, which lost 2 bases and 3 bases, there was a span of 13 bases. Germline V lookup: CDR1 KGHDR, CDR2 SFDVKD. The CDR3 protein is CATSDSGRTFNQPQHF. The CDR3 nucleotides read TGTGCCACCAGTGATTCAGGTCGAACCTTCAATCAGCCCCAGCATTTT.

V gene TRBV15 combines with J gene TRBJ2-1, with 9 bases identical to TRBD2. Germline-derived CDR1 and CDR2 are LNHNV and YYDKDF (reference sequence). The CDR3 runs to 15 residues. With 1 base clipped from V and 7 bases from J, the junction kept 5 bases outside the gene matches. The DNA of the CDR3 is TGTGCCACCAGCAGAGGGCGGGAGGGCCATAATGAGCAGTTCTTC. It is translated as CATSRGREGHNEQFF.

The rearrangement joins TRBV27 to TRBJ2-1, with 9 positions matching TRBD2. The V gene end was trimmed by 6 bases and the J gene end by 8 bases; junction bases not matched to a gene: 14. Germline CDR1 reads MNHEY; CDR2 reads SMNVEV (reference sequence). The CDR3 consists of 16 residues. The CDR3 region is CASSPKAGGPVHEQFF. The DNA for the CDR3 is TGTGCCAGCAGCCCTAAGGCGGGAGGGCCGGTCCATGAGCAGTTCTTC.

The chain uses TRBV7-2 and TRBJ1-5; no clear D. CDR1 and CDR2 from the germline V gene are SGHTA and FQGNSA. CDR3 length: 14 amino acids. Trimming pared 5 bases from V and 2 bases from J, leaving 10 bases between. The CDR3 loop reads CASSQETGNQPQHF. In nucleotides, the CDR3 is TGTGCCAGCAGCCAAGAAACGGGCAATCAGCCCCAGCATTTT. Looking up the rest from reference TRBV7-2 and TRBJ1-5 gives the full variable domain: GAGVSQSPSNKVTEKGKDVELRCDPISGHTALYWYRQSLGQGLEFLIYFQGNSAPDKSGLPSDRFSAERTGGSVSTLTIQRTQQEDSAVYLCASSQETGNQPQHFGDGTRLSIL.

The chain carries TRBV7-8 and TRBJ2-1; maybe TRBD2 (6 bases). The CDR3 covers 16 residues. The V and J ends lost 5 bases and 0 bases respectively, with 14 bases between them. Germline CDR1 and CDR2: SGHVS and FQNEAQ. The CDR3 DNA follows: TGTGCCAGCAGCCACCGAGCGGGCCGCTCCTACAATGAGCAGTTCTTC. Translated: CASSHRAGRSYNEQFF.

This clone appeared a single time. CDR3 in amino acids: CASSVGQDNQPQHF. DNA for the CDR3: TGTGCCAGCAGCGTAGGACAGGATAATCAGCCCCAGCATTTT. The gene calls are TRBV9 and TRBJ1-5; D perhaps matches TRBD1 (6 bases). The ends were cut back, 0 bases at V and 4 bases at J, with 8 bases in the middle. CDR3 length: 14 residues. Looked up from germline, CDR1 is SGDLS and CDR2 is YYNGEE.

V is TRBV6-2 or TRBV6-3 and J is TRBJ1-1; D is ambiguous. This CDR3 comprises 12 residues. Germline V gene data show CDR1 as MNHEY and CDR2 as SVGEGT. V was pared by 3 bases and J by 5 bases, with 7 bases between. DNA of the CDR3: TGTGCCAGCAGTTATCGGGAGACTGAAGCTTTCTTT. The encoded protein is CASSYRETEAFF.

The gene calls are TRBV5-1 and TRBJ2-2; D possibly corresponds to TRBD1 (6 bases). V lost 4 bases and J 1 base, leaving 11 bases between the germline ends. The CDR3 is 15 amino acids. In germline, CDR1 is SGHRS, CDR2 YFSETQ. CDR3 coding DNA: TGCGCCAGCAGCAAGCAACAGGGGAACACCGGGGAGCTGTTTTTT. Translating it yields CASSKQQGNTGELFF.

The rearrangement uses TRBV10-3 and TRBJ1-1; 8 bases fit TRBD1. Germline CDR1 and CDR2: ENHRY and SYGVKD. Unmatched junction bases numbered 10, after V lost 10 bases and J lost 3 bases. This CDR3 is 14 amino acids long. The CDR3 DNA is TGTGCCACCAGACAGGGGTCACACTACACTGAAGCTTTCTTT. It is translated as CATRQGSHYTEAFF.

The CDR3 nucleotides are TGTGCCAGCAGCCGGACTAGGACCGAGCAGTACTTC. Its translation is CASSRTRTEQYF. The chain uses TRBV3-1 (or the pseudogene TRBV3-2) and TRBJ2-7; 7 nucleotides align to TRBD2. The junction had 3 bases not matched to a gene; V was cut back by 4 bases and J by 6 bases. This CDR3 contains 12 residues. CDR1 LGHDT and CDR2 YNNKEL come from the germline V gene (reference sequence).